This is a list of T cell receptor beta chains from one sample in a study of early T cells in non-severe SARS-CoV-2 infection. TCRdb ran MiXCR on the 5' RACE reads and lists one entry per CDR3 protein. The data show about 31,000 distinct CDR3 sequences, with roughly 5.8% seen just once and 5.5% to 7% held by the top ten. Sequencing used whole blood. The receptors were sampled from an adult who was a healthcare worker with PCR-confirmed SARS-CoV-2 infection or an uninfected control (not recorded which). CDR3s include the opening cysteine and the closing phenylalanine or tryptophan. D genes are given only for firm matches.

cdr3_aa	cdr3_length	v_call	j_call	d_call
CASSLDPSQETQYF	14	TRBV5-1	TRBJ2-5	.
CASSLAVVPGANVLTF	16	TRBV5-1	TRBJ2-6	.
CASSIGGAEAFF	12	TRBV19	TRBJ1-1	.
CAISDLVAGDSDTQYF	16	TRBV10-3	TRBJ2-3	TRBD2
CASSQGLSGNPYEQYF	16	TRBV4-1	TRBJ2-7	TRBD2
CASSQSSLAAYGELFF	16	TRBV3-1	TRBJ2-2	TRBD2
CASSVDPLAGNTVYF	15	TRBV9	TRBJ1-3	.
CASSLRQGPSNEQFF	15	TRBV7-2	TRBJ2-1	TRBD1
CASSQDLGQGNNYGYTF	17	TRBV4-1	TRBJ1-2	.
CASSLKDGQPQHF	13	TRBV18	TRBJ1-5	.
CATSDLRHPNEQFF	14	TRBV24-1	TRBJ2-1	.
CSAVQLFALHF	11	TRBV20-1	TRBJ1-6	.
CASSSGQQETQYF	13	TRBV7-3	TRBJ2-5	TRBD1
CASSFSQNYGYTF	13	TRBV12-3/TRBV12-4	TRBJ1-2	.
CASSETQGDPRDTQYF	16	TRBV28	TRBJ2-3	TRBD1
CASSYSRGRGELFF	14	TRBV6-2/TRBV6-3	TRBJ2-2	.
CSAIAIPTYEQYF	13	TRBV20-1	TRBJ2-7	.
CASSEVSTNEQFF	13	TRBV6-1	TRBJ2-1	.
CASRDIGTGLGYEQYF	16	TRBV4-1	TRBJ2-7	TRBD1
CSAPGPDYYEQYF	13	TRBV20-1	TRBJ2-7	.
CASSLSSSRTGLNEQFF	17	TRBV27	TRBJ2-1	TRBD1
CASSQMGEREETQYF	15	TRBV4-2	TRBJ2-5	.
CASSSAGPSYEQYF	14	TRBV28	TRBJ2-7	.
CASSLLRTDTQYF	13	TRBV7-9	TRBJ2-3	.
CASSFRTTSGAYEQYF	16	TRBV21-1	TRBJ2-7	.
CASSVYRVSTGELFF	15	TRBV7-8	TRBJ2-2	.
CASSLAAGQGYRTDTQYF	18	TRBV7-2	TRBJ2-3	TRBD1
CASESLLGEQFF	12	TRBV6-1	TRBJ2-1	.
CSAPNRAGTTGELFF	15	TRBV20-1	TRBJ2-2	.
CASSLRSAPENTEAFF	16	TRBV28	TRBJ1-1	.
CASSSRAPIYEQYF	14	TRBV27	TRBJ2-7	.
CASSTTGGQETQYF	14	TRBV11-2	TRBJ2-5	TRBD1
CASSQALAIYNEQFF	15	TRBV4-1	TRBJ2-1	.
CSAMGTAAKNIQYF	14	TRBV20-1	TRBJ2-4	TRBD1
CASRRDYLYTDTQYF	15	TRBV5-1	TRBJ2-3	TRBD2
CASSQDTQGANTGELFF	17	TRBV4-1	TRBJ2-2	TRBD1
CSVRDRGRNQPQHF	14	TRBV29-1	TRBJ1-5	TRBD1
CASGGDGNQPQHF	13	TRBV12-3/TRBV12-4	TRBJ1-5	.
CASSLTGGSSYNEQFF	16	TRBV7-3	TRBJ2-1	TRBD2
CSALARQDETQYF	13	TRBV20-1	TRBJ2-5	.